This T cell receptor (beta chain) was recovered during a study of blood T cell repertoires in COVID-19. The overall study: Both acute and convalescent COVID-19 samples were obtained from the United States, Italy and Spain.

This study enrolled people aged about 18 to 100 from under 25 US geographic areas. Participants classified as exposed had met a COVID-19 case within 2 weeks before study entry. This CDR3 has 16 amino acids. Germline trimming cut 2 bases from V and 3 bases from J; bases unmatched to any gene: 4. Germline V CDR1 and CDR2: SGHAT, FQNNGV. As processed by the authors: Reference gene primer amplification gave nucleated cell count estimates. The assay was immunoSEQ multiplex PCR, and TCRdb's table has in-frame clones only and misses some. D and trimming come from the DNA, and the V and J calls and clone size come from that table. The table has 200,000 to 250,000 clones, around 90% seen once; the top ten hold roughly 16%.

The chain joins TRBV11-2 to TRBJ2-7; TRBD2 agrees at 13 bases. The receptor's source is a man aged 25 to 45 who had been exposed to COVID-19. Sequencing was done on a sample of PBMCs or T cells enriched from blood (not recorded which). CDR3 region: CASSLRLAGGYYEQYF. The CDR3 DNA sequence: TGTGCCAGCAGCTTAAGACTAGCGGGGGGATACTACGAGCAGTACTTC.